The 28 T cell receptor beta chains presented below share a single source sample, sequenced in a study of T-cell memory formation after mild COVID-19. MiXCR, applied by TCRdb to the 5' RACE reads, yields one record per CDR3 protein. The data show around 190,000 distinct CDR3 sequences, around 20% seen once. The sequenced material came from PBMCs or a T cell subset sorted from them (not recorded which). The receptors stem from a man aged 18-30 years who had mild COVID-19 (a few samples of this study predate the infection). Cell type and time point are not known.

In the case of this clonotype: One junction end does not reproduce the germline sequence, and a read error may be involved. This chain joins TRBV6-5 and TRBJ2-1, with 10 bases matching TRBD2. CDR1 and CDR2 (germline): MNHEY, SVGAGI. This CDR3 is 15 amino acids long. The CDR3 here is CASSYWTSGYNEQFF. In DNA form, the CDR3 reads TGTGCCAGCAGCTACTGGACTAGCGGTTACAATGAGCAGTTCTTC.

This clonotype has only a few counts. The rearrangement links TRBV7-2 to TRBJ2-5, with D unresolved. CDR1 SGHTA and CDR2 FQGNSA come from the germline V gene. The CDR3 is 16 amino acids. The V end lost 2 bases, the J end lost 4 bases, and 17 bases lay between the germline ends. CDR3 sequence: CASSLLQSTKGETQYF. Written as DNA, the CDR3 is TGTGCCAGCAGCTTATTGCAGTCCACGAAGGGAGAGACCCAGTACTTC.

This clonotype came up a few times. This chain links TRBV4-3 with TRBJ2-1, with 8 bases lining up with TRBD1. Germline V lookup: CDR1 LGHNA, CDR2 YSLEER. V dropped 0 bases and J dropped 3; count of bases not matched to a gene: 4. CDR3 size: 16 residues. The CDR3 protein is CASSQDADRDYNEQFF. The CDR3 coding sequence is TGCGCCAGCAGCCAAGATGCGGACAGGGACTACAATGAGCAGTTCTTC.

The CDR3 nucleotides read TGTGCCCCTCTCGGCGAGCAGTACGTC. It yields the protein CAPLGEQYV. The chain links TRBV24-1 to TRBJ2-7, with D hard to call. Germline V gives CDR1 KGHDR, CDR2 SFDVKD. CDR3 length: 9 amino acids. Between the trimmed V and J ends, which lost 12 bases and 6 bases, there was a span of 8 bases.

This clonotype occurred a few times. The V and J genes are TRBV30 and TRBJ1-5; maybe TRBD1 (5 bases). Trimming pared 0 bases from V and 12 bases from J, leaving 9 bases between. The germline CDR1 and CDR2 sequences are GTSNPN and SVGIG (reference sequence). The CDR3 covers 11 residues. The CDR3 DNA sequence: TGTGCCTGGAGTGTACAAGGGGTCCAGCATTTT. Protein sequence: CAWSVQGVQHF.

This chain joins TRBV6-2 or TRBV6-3 and TRBJ2-1; D may match TRBD1 or TRBD2 (5 bases each). Looked up from germline, CDR1 is MNHEY and CDR2 is SVGEGT. CDR3 length: 15 residues. V lost 6 bases to trimming and J lost 4 bases, with 16 bases between them. The CDR3 spells CASSGTAGFYNEQFF. In DNA form, the CDR3 reads TGTGCCAGCAGCGGGACCGCCGGGTTTTACAATGAGCAGTTCTTC.

This clonotype showed up just once. This rearrangement joins TRBV27 to TRBJ1-5; D perhaps matches TRBD1 (6 bases). Germline CDR1 MNHEY, CDR2 SMNVEV (reference sequence). The CDR3 length is 15 residues. Trimming cost V 3 bases and J 3 bases, with 12 bases left between them. The CDR3 DNA reads as TGTGCCAGCAGTTTGCAGGGGTCGAACAATCAGCCCCAGCATTTT. It specifies CASSLQGSNNQPQHF.

This clonotype appeared a few times. The chain is built from TRBV7-2 and TRBJ2-2; 8 positions agree with TRBD2. The V and J ends lost 5 bases and 7 bases, in that order; junction bases with no gene match: 12. Germline CDR1 and CDR2: SGHTA and FQGNSA. This CDR3 is 16 amino acids long. CDR3 nucleotide sequence: TGTGCCAGCAGCGGCCGCCAGCGGGGGCACCGCGGGGAGCTGTTTTTT. Translated: CASSGRQRGHRGELFF.

This rearrangement joins TRBV15 to TRBJ2-5; D unresolved. The germline V gene encodes CDR1 LNHNV and CDR2 YYDKDF (reference sequence). The CDR3 consists of 14 residues. V gave up 0 bases and J gave up 1 base, with 6 bases separating them. This CDR3 is CATSRERVQETQYF. The CDR3 DNA follows: TGTGCCACCAGCAGAGAGAGAGTCCAAGAGACCCAGTACTTC.

The genes are TRBV7-9 and TRBJ2-3; 7 positions match TRBD2. The CDR3 contains 16 residues. The J segment lost 4 bases and the V segment lost 7 bases, leaving 14 bases of the junction unmatched. Germline V gives CDR1 SEHNR, CDR2 FQNEAQ (reference sequence). CDR3 region: CASTSFRERGADTQYF. In DNA, the CDR3 is TGTGCCAGCACCTCATTTAGGGAGCGGGGTGCAGATACGCAGTATTTT.

The chain links TRBV5-4 to TRBJ2-1; 9 bases fit TRBD2. The germline gives CDR1 SGHNT, CDR2 YYREEE (reference sequence). The CDR3 length is 15 residues. The V segment lost 4 bases and the J segment 5 bases; nucleotides outside the gene matches: 7. Written as DNA, the CDR3 is TGTGCCAGCAGCCTAGGGACTAGCCATGACAATGAGCAGTTCTTC. Translating it yields CASSLGTSHDNEQFF.

The rearrangement joins TRBV7-9 to TRBJ1-5; D is unclear. This CDR3 is 12 amino acids long. From germline, CDR1 is SEHNR and CDR2 FQNEAQ (reference sequence). V was clipped by 3 bases and J by 6 bases, with 6 bases between them. The CDR3 reads CASSFMSQPQHF. The CDR3 DNA sequence: TGTGCCAGCAGCTTTATGAGTCAGCCCCAGCATTTT.

The chain links TRBV5-1 to TRBJ2-1; 8 positions match TRBD1. The V and J ends lost 4 bases and 3 bases, in that order; junction bases with no gene match: 9. The CDR3 has 16 residues. In germline, CDR1 is SGHRS, CDR2 YFSETQ. In DNA form, the CDR3 reads TGCGCCAGCAGCCCCGCCGGCAGGGGGCTCTACAATGAGCAGTTCTTC. Its protein is CASSPAGRGLYNEQFF.

A note on this clonotype: A junction boundary mismatches the germline segment, possibly from a read error. The chain couples TRBV6-5 to TRBJ2-3; D could derive from TRBD1 or TRBD2 (5 bases each). The CDR3 covers 14 residues. Germline assignment: CDR1 MNHEY and CDR2 SVGAGI. The CDR3 bases are TGTGCCAGCATTTACAGGCAGGGAGCAGATACGCAGTATTTT. Translating gives CASIYRQGADTQYF.

The gene calls are TRBV28 and TRBJ2-5; the D gene is possibly TRBD2 (5 bases). This CDR3 comprises 13 residues. Trimming pared 7 bases from V and 5 bases from J, leaving 14 bases between. Looked up from germline, CDR1 is MDHEN and CDR2 is SYDVKM. In DNA form, the CDR3 reads TGTGCCAGCATGAGGGTGACTCCGGAGACCCAGTACTTC. Protein: CASMRVTPETQYF.

The chain links TRBV28 to TRBJ2-5; D might be TRBD2 (6 bases). Trimming removed 7 bases at V and 9 bases at J, with 21 bases between. Germline V gives CDR1 MDHEN, CDR2 SYDVKM. CDR3 length: 14 amino acids. The CDR3 bases are TGTGCCAGCAATGGAGGGCAGGCGAAGGGGCCCCAGTACTTC. As protein: CASNGGQAKGPQYF.

The gene calls are TRBV7-3 and TRBJ1-1; tentatively, D is TRBD1 (6 bases). CDR1 is SGHTA, CDR2 FQGTGA, per germline. This CDR3 comprises 14 residues. Trimming stripped 0 bases from V and 7 bases from J, with 12 bases between. The CDR3 loop is CASSLTGKGGEAFF. The CDR3 region has the DNA TGTGCCAGCAGCTTAACTGGGAAAGGGGGTGAAGCTTTCTTT.

Only a few counts were recorded for this clonotype. This chain joins TRBV24-1 and TRBJ2-1; 9 nucleotides line up with TRBD2. V trimming: 0 bases; J trimming: 5 bases; junction bases outside the gene matches: 4. The CDR3 is 16 amino acids. Looked up from germline, CDR1 is KGHDR and CDR2 is SFDVKD. CDR3 region: CATSDLVAGANNEQFF. CDR3 in DNA: TGTGCCACCAGTGATTTGGTAGCGGGGGCGAACAATGAGCAGTTCTTC.

There are a few counts of this clonotype. The chain carries TRBV5-6 and TRBJ2-5, with D tentatively TRBD1 (5 bases). V lost 0 bases to trimming and J lost 4 bases, with 7 bases between them. The germline gives CDR1 SGHDT, CDR2 YYEEEE. There are 13 residues in the CDR3. CDR3 region: CASSLGQTETQYF. In DNA form, the CDR3 reads TGTGCCAGCAGCTTGGGACAGACAGAGACCCAGTACTTC. Full variable domain (remainder filled in from reference TRBV5-6 and TRBJ2-5): DAGVTQSPTHLIKTRGQQVTLRCSPKSGHDTVSWYQQALGQGPQFIFQYYEEEERQRGNFPDRFSGHQFPNYSSELNVNALLLGDSALYLCASSLGQTETQYFGPGTRLLVL.

The chain couples TRBV20-1 to TRBJ2-2; 9 nucleotides line up with TRBD1. The CDR3 runs 15 residues. Germline loops: CDR1 DFQATT, CDR2 SNEGSKA (reference sequence). Trimming cost V 0 bases and J 1 base; bases outside gene matches: 0. The CDR3 DNA reads TGCAGTGCTAGAGAGGGACAGGGGAACACCGGGGAGCTGTTTTTT. This sequence encodes CSAREGQGNTGELFF.

The chain carries TRBV18 and TRBJ1-1; tentative D call: TRBD1 (5 bases). This CDR3 has 16 amino acids. V was shortened by 0 bases and J by 0 bases, with 11 bases between the two germline ends. Germline values: CDR1 KGHSH, CDR2 LQKENI. The DNA for the CDR3 is TGTGCCAGCTCACCACCCTCGGGACGGCTGAACACTGAAGCTTTCTTT. Encoded protein: CASSPPSGRLNTEAFF.

CDR3 amino acids: CASSSDSNEQFF. The DNA of the CDR3 is TGTGCCAGCAGCTCTGACAGCAATGAGCAGTTCTTC. The gene calls are TRBV11-3 and TRBJ2-1; a weak D match, TRBD1 (5 bases). This CDR3 has 12 residues. Deletions cut 4 bases from V and 6 bases from J, with 7 bases between. CDR1 SGHNT and CDR2 YENEEA come from the germline V gene.

This chain uses TRBV11-2 with TRBJ2-2; no clear D. The V end lost 0 bases, the J end lost 7 bases, and 9 bases lay between the germline ends. The CDR3 is made up of 14 amino acids. The V gene's germline CDR1 is SGHAT and CDR2 FQNNGV. The DNA for the CDR3 is TGTGCCAGCAGCTTAGAACCCTGGGGCGGGGAGCTGTTTTTT. Amino acid sequence: CASSLEPWGGELFF.

V and J are TRBV12-3 or TRBV12-4 and TRBJ2-7; TRBD1 matches 10 bases. V shed 2 bases and J 5 bases; nucleotides not matched to a gene: 3. The CDR3 sequence is 14 residues long. The CDR3 DNA sequence: TGTGCCAGCAGTTTAAGGGACAGGGGAGACGAGCAGTACTTC. This sequence encodes CASSLRDRGDEQYF.

This clonotype has only a few counts. The DNA for the CDR3 is TGCAGTGCCACCTGGGGTATACTAGCCAAAAACATTCAGTACTTC. Residues: CSATWGILAKNIQYF. J is TRBJ2-4 and V is TRBV20-1; D is uncertain. This CDR3 is built from 15 residues. In germline, CDR1 is DFQATT, CDR2 SNEGSKA (reference sequence). The V gene lost 6 bases and the J gene lost 0 bases, with 15 bases spanning the gap.

This clonotype was counted only a few times. This rearrangement joins TRBV2 to TRBJ2-3, with D maybe TRBD1 (5 bases). The CDR3 length is 14 residues. The germline CDR1 and CDR2 sequences are SNHLY and FYNNEI. V was trimmed by 8 bases and J by 4 bases, leaving 16 bases between them. Here the CDR3 DNA reads TGTGCCAGCTTCCCGACCTGGGGCCCAGATACGCAGTATTTT. Protein product: CASFPTWGPDTQYF. Together with reference TRBV2 and TRBJ2-3, the CDR3 gives the full variable domain: EPEVTQTPSHQVTQMGQEVILRCVPISNHLYFYWYRQILGQKVEFLVSFYNNEISEKSEIFDDQFSVERPDGSNFTLKIRSTKLEDSAMYFCASFPTWGPDTQYFGPGTRLTVL.

Of note for this clonotype: The junction departs from germline at one end; a sequencing error may be responsible. The rearrangement joins TRBV5-1 to TRBJ1-1; maybe TRBD1 (6 bases). CDR1 and CDR2 from the germline V gene are SGHRS and YFSETQ. The CDR3 has 13 amino acids. The CDR3 nucleotides read TGCGCCAGCAGCCGGAGGGGGGCTACTGAAGCTTTATTT. Amino acid sequence: CASSRRGATEALF.

This clonotype has a handful of counts. The chain links TRBV12-3 or TRBV12-4 to TRBJ1-5; D not resolved. V gave up 3 bases and J gave up 0 bases, with 9 bases separating them. This CDR3 comprises 15 residues. CDR3 DNA: TGTGCCAGCAGTTTCTCGCGGTATAGCAATCAGCCCCAGCATTTT. Its translation is CASSFSRYSNQPQHF.